This T cell receptor (beta chain) came from a study of cytomegalovirus exposure and HLA in healthy donors. The PCR used 60 Vbeta and 13 Jbeta primers. Assay: immunoSEQ multiplex PCR; the TCRdb copy retains only in-frame clones and omits some. The repertoire holds more than 200,000 clones, with 65% to 90% as singletons. The CDR3 consists of 16 residues. Trimming cost V 4 bases and J 0 bases, with 14 bases left between them. Looked up from germline, CDR1 is SNHLY and CDR2 is FYNNEI. Sequencing was done on a sample of PBMCs. The chain links TRBV2 to TRBJ2-3; D possibly corresponds to TRBD1 (6 bases). The TCR originated in a girl aged 5 to 17 in good health and CMV-seronegative. CDR3 bases: TGTGCCAGCAGTGGAATACAGGGAACTAGCACAGATACGCAGTATTTT. It yields the protein CASSGIQGTSTDTQYF. Supplemented by reference TRBV2 and TRBJ2-3, the full variable domain reads EPEVTQTPSHQVTQMGQEVILRCVPISNHLYFYWYRQILGQKVEFLVSFYNNEISEKSEIFDDQFSVERPDGSNFTLKIRSTKLEDSAMYFCASSGIQGTSTDTQYFGPGTRLTVL.